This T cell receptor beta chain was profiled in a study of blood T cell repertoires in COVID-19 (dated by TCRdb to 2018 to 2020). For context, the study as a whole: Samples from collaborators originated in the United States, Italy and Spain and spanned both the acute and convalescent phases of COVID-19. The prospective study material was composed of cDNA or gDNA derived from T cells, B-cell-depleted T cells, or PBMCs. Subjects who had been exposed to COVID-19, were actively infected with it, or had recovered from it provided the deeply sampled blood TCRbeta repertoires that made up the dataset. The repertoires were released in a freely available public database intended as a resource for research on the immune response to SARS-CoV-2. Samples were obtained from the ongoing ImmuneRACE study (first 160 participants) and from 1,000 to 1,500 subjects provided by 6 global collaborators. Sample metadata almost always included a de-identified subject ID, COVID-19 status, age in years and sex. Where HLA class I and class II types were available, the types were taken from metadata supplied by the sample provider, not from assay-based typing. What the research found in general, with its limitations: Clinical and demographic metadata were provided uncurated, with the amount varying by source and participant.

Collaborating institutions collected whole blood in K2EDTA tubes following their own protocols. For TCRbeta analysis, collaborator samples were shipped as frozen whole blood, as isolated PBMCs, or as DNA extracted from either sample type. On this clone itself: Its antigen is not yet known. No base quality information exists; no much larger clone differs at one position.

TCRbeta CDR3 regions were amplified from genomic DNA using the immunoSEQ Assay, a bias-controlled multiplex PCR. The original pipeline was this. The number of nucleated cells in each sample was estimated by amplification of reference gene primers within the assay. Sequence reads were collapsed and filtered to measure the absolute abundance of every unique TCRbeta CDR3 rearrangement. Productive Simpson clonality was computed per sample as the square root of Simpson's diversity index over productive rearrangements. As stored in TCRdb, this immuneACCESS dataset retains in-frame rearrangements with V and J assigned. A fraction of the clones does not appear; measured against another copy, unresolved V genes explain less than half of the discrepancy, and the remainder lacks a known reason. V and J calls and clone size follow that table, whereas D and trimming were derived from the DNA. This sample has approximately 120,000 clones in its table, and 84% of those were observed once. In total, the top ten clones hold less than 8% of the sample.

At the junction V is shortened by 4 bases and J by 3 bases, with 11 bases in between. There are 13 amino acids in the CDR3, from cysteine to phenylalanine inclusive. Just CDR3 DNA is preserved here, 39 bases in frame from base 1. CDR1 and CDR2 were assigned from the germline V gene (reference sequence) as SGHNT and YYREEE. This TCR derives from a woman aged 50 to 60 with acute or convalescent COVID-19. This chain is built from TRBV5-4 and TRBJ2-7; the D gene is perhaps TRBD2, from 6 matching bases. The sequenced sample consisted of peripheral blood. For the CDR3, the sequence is CASSPGLGYEQYF. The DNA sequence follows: TGTGCCAGCAGCCCGGGACTGGGCTACGAGCAGTACTTC.